The 6 T cell receptor beta chains below were found in one sample sequenced in a study of T cell repertoires in cytomegalovirus infection. TCRdb redid the calling of the reads with MiXCR, one entry per CDR3 protein. The profile shows some 500,000 distinct CDR3 sequences, 40% of them singletons. The antigens of these receptors remain unknown. The material was cultured PBMCs, obtained from culture after CMV antigen stimulation. All receptors come from a human donor in good health (CMV status not recorded). Some clones in this sample may be carry-over from other donors' samples.

V and J are TRBV6-6 and TRBJ2-1, with 10 bases matching TRBD1. The CDR3 covers 17 residues. With 2 bases clipped from V and 7 bases from J, the junction kept 11 bases outside the gene matches. Germline loops: CDR1 MNHNY, CDR2 SVGAGI (reference sequence). In nucleotides, the CDR3 is TGTGCCAGCAGTTACGTCGCCGGGACAGGGGTAATAAATGAGCAGTTCTTC. Residues: CASSYVAGTGVINEQFF.

V and J are TRBV7-9 and TRBJ2-5; D is perhaps TRBD1 (6 bases). Germline V gives CDR1 SEHNR, CDR2 FQNEAQ (reference sequence). The length of the CDR3 is 18 residues. V was shortened by 7 bases and J by 5 bases, with 29 bases between the two germline ends. The CDR3, as DNA: TGTGCCAGCAAGAGGCCCCCGATGAAGTCAGGGGTACGGGAGACCCAGTACTTC. Amino acids: CASKRPPMKSGVRETQYF.

A few counts support this clonotype. The rearrangement uses TRBV5-4 and TRBJ2-2; 7 nucleotides match TRBD2. J was trimmed by 1 base and V by 5 bases; bases with no gene match: 8. CDR3 length equals 16 residues. Germline V lookup: CDR1 SGHNT, CDR2 YYREEE (reference sequence). CDR3 protein: CASRPYTGGNTGELFF. CDR3 bases: TGTGCCAGCAGGCCATATACGGGAGGGAACACCGGGGAGCTGTTTTTT.

The chain links TRBV20-1 to TRBJ1-5; D may be TRBD1 (5 bases). Trimming pared 6 bases from V and 3 bases from J, leaving 12 bases between. Germline assignment: CDR1 DFQATT and CDR2 SNEGSKA (reference sequence). The CDR3 covers 13 residues. As DNA, the CDR3 is TGCAGTGCAATAGGGACCGTCAATCAGCCCCAGCATTTT. Translation: CSAIGTVNQPQHF.

J is TRBJ2-7 and V is TRBV14; D is possibly TRBD1 or TRBD2 (5 bases each). Trimming cost V 3 bases and J 12 bases, with 12 bases left between them. The CDR3 contains 11 residues. The germline gives CDR1 SGHDN, CDR2 FVKESK. Written as DNA, the CDR3 is TGTGCCAGCAGCCAGGGACCCACCAGGTACTTC. Amino acid sequence: CASSQGPTRYF.

The chain combines TRBV7-2 with TRBJ2-1; 11 bases match TRBD1. This CDR3 has 13 residues. The germline V gene has CDR1 SGHTA and CDR2 FQGNSA. V lost 1 base and J lost 14; bases outside the gene matches: 4. This CDR3 reads CASSLEGTGGKFF. CDR3 bases: TGTGCCAGCAGCTTAGAAGGGACAGGGGGGAAGTTCTTC.